This T cell receptor beta chain was identified in a study of blood T cell repertoires in COVID-19. Across the study: From the United States, Italy and Spain came samples of acute and convalescent COVID-19. Nucleic acid was either cDNA or gDNA, and it came from T cells, B-cell-depleted T cells, or PBMCs.

In the authors' methods: How many nucleated cells were present was estimated from reference gene primer amplification. The repertoire was sequenced with immunoSEQ multiplex PCR; TCRdb's copy has only in-frame clones and lacks some. The D gene and trimming were derived from the DNA, and the V and J assignments and clone size from that table. The sample lists some 42,000 clones; 70% to 90% were seen once. CDR3 size: 16 residues. Germline CDR1 SNHLY, CDR2 FYNNEI. V dropped 2 bases and J dropped 2; count of bases not matched to a gene: 4. The chain couples TRBV2 to TRBJ2-1; 9 nucleotides line up with TRBD2. This TCR was sampled from a human donor in a cohort sampled during active COVID-19. Sequencing was performed on peripheral blood. The CDR3 protein is CASSETLAGTYNEQFF. The CDR3 DNA reads TGTGCCAGCAGTGAAACCCTAGCGGGGACCTACAATGAGCAGTTCTTC.